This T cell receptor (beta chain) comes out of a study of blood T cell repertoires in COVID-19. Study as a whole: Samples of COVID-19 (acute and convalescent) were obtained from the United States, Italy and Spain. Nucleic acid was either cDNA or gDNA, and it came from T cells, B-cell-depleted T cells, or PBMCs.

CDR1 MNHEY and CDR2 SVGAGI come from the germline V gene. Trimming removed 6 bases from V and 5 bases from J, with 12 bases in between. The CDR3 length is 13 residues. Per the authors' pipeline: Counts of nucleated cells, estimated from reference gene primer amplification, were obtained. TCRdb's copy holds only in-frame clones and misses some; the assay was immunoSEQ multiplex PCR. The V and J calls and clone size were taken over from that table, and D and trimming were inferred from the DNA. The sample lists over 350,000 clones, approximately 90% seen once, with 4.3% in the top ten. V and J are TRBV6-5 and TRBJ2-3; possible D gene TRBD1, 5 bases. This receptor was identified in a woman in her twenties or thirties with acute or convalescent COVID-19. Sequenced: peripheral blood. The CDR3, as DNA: TGTGCCAGCAGGCAAACAGGAGAAGATACGCAGTATTTT. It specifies CASRQTGEDTQYF.